In its sample, the clone carrying this T cell receptor (beta chain) was seen many times. What it binds is not known. These data come from a study of T cells in Graves' hyperthyroidism and ophthalmopathy. TCR beta CDR3 sequences were amplified from RNA transcripts. During a first-round RT-PCR of the TCR CDR3, the HTBI primer set was used. TCRdb fed the multiplex PCR reads into MiXCR, producing one record per CDR3 protein. Among hundreds of thousands of distinct CDR3 sequences listed, approximately 14% were seen once. Trimming stripped 6 bases from V and 4 bases from J, with 13 bases between. The CDR3 is 14 residues long. Germline loops: CDR1 MDHEN, CDR2 SYDVKM. The study included ophthalmopathy patients with Clinical Activity Score at least 3, NOSPECS grade at least 4 and duration under 3 months. Together with thyroid ultrasound, orbital computed tomography, serum thyroxine and TRAb, clinical symptoms were used for diagnoses.

Study results and limitations: Most thyroid-expanded clonotypes above 0.001 were also found in blood. It was a median around seven months before onset that the model predicted ophthalmopathy.

Sample: blood. This chain connects TRBV28 to TRBJ1-5; D perhaps matches TRBD1 (6 bases). The sequence derives from a woman aged 55-75 years with Graves' ophthalmopathy. This CDR3 is CASSFWGQNQPQHF. The CDR3 bases are TGTGCCAGCAGCTTTTGGGGGCAAAATCAGCCCCAGCATTTT.